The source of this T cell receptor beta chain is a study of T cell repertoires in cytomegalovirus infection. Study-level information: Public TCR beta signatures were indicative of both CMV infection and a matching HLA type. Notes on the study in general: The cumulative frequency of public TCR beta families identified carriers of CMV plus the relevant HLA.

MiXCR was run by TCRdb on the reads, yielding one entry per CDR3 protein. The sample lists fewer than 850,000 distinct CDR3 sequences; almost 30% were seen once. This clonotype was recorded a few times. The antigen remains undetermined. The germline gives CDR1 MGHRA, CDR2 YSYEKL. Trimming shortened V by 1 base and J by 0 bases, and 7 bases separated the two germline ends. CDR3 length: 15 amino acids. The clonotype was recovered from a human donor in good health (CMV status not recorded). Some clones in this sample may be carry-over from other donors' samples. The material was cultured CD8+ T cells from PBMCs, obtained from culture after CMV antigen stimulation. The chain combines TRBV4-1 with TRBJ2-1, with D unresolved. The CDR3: CASSQGRSSYNEQFF. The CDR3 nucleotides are TGCGCCAGCAGCCAAGGTCGGAGCTCCTACAATGAGCAGTTCTTC.